Shown below are 20 T cell receptor beta chains from a single sample sequenced in a study of PD-1 blockade in mismatch repair-deficient tumors. Produced via immunoSEQ multiplex PCR; TCRdb's table is partial and in-frame only. This sample has 85,000 to 130,000 clones, with approximately 80% found just once. Sample: peripheral blood, taken roughly eight months after starting pembrolizumab. The receptors shown here come from an adult with mismatch repair-deficient cancer.

The chain combines TRBV6-1 with TRBJ2-7; D unclear. V was pared by 7 bases and J by 6 bases, with 19 bases between. Germline CDR1 is MNHNS and CDR2 is SASEGT. The CDR3 length is 14 residues. CDR3 sequence: CASTLRTGPAEQYF. The CDR3 nucleotides read TGTGCCAGCACTCTGCGGACGGGCCCGGCCGAGCAGTACTTC.

V is TRBV6-5 and J is TRBJ1-1; D not resolved. The CDR3 spans 14 residues. Trimming removed 5 bases from V and 3 bases from J, with 13 bases in between. Looked up from germline, CDR1 is MNHEY and CDR2 is SVGAGI. The CDR3 coding sequence is TGTGCCAGCAGTACTGTCGGGGTTTACACTGAAGCTTTCTTT. Protein product: CASSTVGVYTEAFF.

This clone was seen just once. V gene TRBV5-6 combines with J gene TRBJ1-1; no firm D call. Germline loops: CDR1 SGHDT, CDR2 YYEEEE. CDR3 length: 14 amino acids. V was cut by 1 base and J by 4 bases, with 11 bases left in between. CDR3 residues: CASSLLRDGTEAFF. CDR3 nucleotides: TGTGCCAGCAGCTTGCTAAGGGATGGCACTGAAGCTTTCTTT.

V is TRBV18 and J is TRBJ1-4, with TRBD1 matching 7 bases. The CDR3 has 14 amino acids. CDR1 and CDR2 (germline): KGHSH, LQKENI. V shed 3 bases and J 6 bases; nucleotides not matched to a gene: 4. The CDR3 loop reads CASSPTGTDEKLFF. The DNA of the CDR3 is TGTGCCAGCTCACCTACTGGGACAGATGAAAAACTGTTTTTT.

The chain is built from TRBV6-5 and TRBJ2-1; no clear D gene. The germline V gene has CDR1 MNHEY and CDR2 SVGAGI. With 2 bases removed from V and 2 bases from J, the gap between germline ends came to 10 bases. The CDR3 runs 15 residues. The CDR3 spells CASSYDGPTYNEQFF. The CDR3 bases are TGTGCCAGCAGTTACGATGGGCCCACCTACAATGAGCAGTTCTTC.

This clone was detected only a few times. The chain uses TRBV18 and TRBJ2-2; a weak D match, TRBD2 (5 bases). This CDR3 is built from 17 residues. The V gene lost 2 bases and the J gene lost 7 bases, with 20 bases spanning the gap. Germline CDR1 KGHSH, CDR2 LQKENI. CDR3 sequence (DNA): TGTGCCAGCTCACCAGCCGGGCTCCAGACGGGGAACGGGGAGCTGTTTTTT. This gives the protein CASSPAGLQTGNGELFF.

The CDR3 sequence is CASSDSNRGVRDTQYF. CDR3 DNA sequence: TGTGCCAGCAGTGATTCTAACAGGGGAGTTAGAGATACGCAGTATTTT. V is TRBV25-1 and J is TRBJ2-3; 7 positions agree with TRBD1. This CDR3 region has 16 residues. Looked up from germline, CDR1 is MGHDK and CDR2 is SYGVNS. Losses at the gene ends were 3 bases for V and 5 bases for J; bases not matched to a gene: 11.

The chain carries TRBV5-1 and TRBJ1-4; D remains unclear. V was cut by 0 bases and J by 2 bases, with 8 bases left in between. This CDR3 is built from 15 residues. Germline CDR1 reads SGHRS; CDR2 reads YFSETQ. CDR3 sequence reads: CASSLAGSTNEKLFF. DNA of the CDR3: TGCGCCAGCAGCTTGGCGGGGTCCACTAATGAAAAACTGTTTTTT.

This clone has more than one count but fewer than ten. V is TRBV30 and J is TRBJ2-7; unclear D gene. The CDR3 runs 11 residues. Looked up from germline, CDR1 is GTSNPN and CDR2 is SVGIG (reference sequence). Trimming took off 0 bases at V and 3 bases at J, with 3 bases between the two ends. The CDR3 DNA sequence: TGTGCCTGGAGTGTAGGCTACGAGCAGTACTTC. As protein: CAWSVGYEQYF.

The V call is TRBV10-3, the J call TRBJ2-3; 11 nucleotides align to TRBD2. CDR1 and CDR2 from the germline V gene are ENHRY and SYGVKD. Unmatched junction bases numbered 11, after V lost 10 bases and J lost 2 bases. The CDR3 extends over 16 amino acids. The CDR3 loop reads CATAARTSGHTDTQYF. In nucleotides, the CDR3 is TGTGCCACCGCGGCCCGGACTAGCGGGCACACAGATACGCAGTATTTT.

The chain couples TRBV6-1 to TRBJ1-2, with TRBD1 matching 8 bases. Germline V CDR1 and CDR2: MNHNS, SASEGT. Germline trimming cut 5 bases from V and 4 bases from J; bases unmatched to any gene: 6. The CDR3 is 14 amino acids. For the CDR3, the DNA is TGTGCCAGCAGTACGGACAGGGTTGGCTATGGCTACACCTTC. Its protein product is CASSTDRVGYGYTF.

Here the CDR3 reads CASSPQLARVNEQFF. In DNA, the CDR3 is TGCGCCAGCAGCCCTCAACTAGCGAGAGTCAATGAGCAGTTCTTC. The rearrangement uses TRBV5-1 and TRBJ2-1; TRBD2 aligns across 7 bases. The germline CDR1 and CDR2 sequences are SGHRS and YFSETQ. The CDR3 is 15 amino acids. The junction had 10 bases not matched to a gene; V was cut back by 4 bases and J by 6 bases. Full variable domain (missing parts from reference TRBV5-1 and TRBJ2-1): KAGVTQTPRYLIKTRGQQVTLSCSPISGHRSVSWYQQTPGQGLQFLFEYFSETQRNKGNFPGRFSGRQFSNSRSEMNVSTLELGDSALYLCASSPQLARVNEQFFGPGTRLTVL.

The gene calls are TRBV15 and TRBJ1-2; D might be TRBD1 (6 bases). Germline CDR1 LNHNV, CDR2 YYDKDF (reference sequence). CDR3 size: 15 residues. The V end lost 1 base, the J end lost 7 bases, and 16 bases lay between the germline ends. DNA of the CDR3: TGTGCCACCAGCAGAGGGGGAGCAGGGGATGGTGGCTACACCTTC. Encoded protein: CATSRGGAGDGGYTF.

The gene calls are TRBV4-1 and TRBJ2-1, with 11 bases identical to TRBD2. CDR1 and CDR2 from the germline V gene are MGHRA and YSYEKL. Losses at the gene ends were 5 bases for V and 10 bases for J; bases not matched to a gene: 4. CDR3 length equals 13 residues. The CDR3 coding sequence is TGCGCCAGCAGCTCACTAGCGGGAGAGGAGCAGTTCTTC. It codes for CASSSLAGEEQFF.

The CDR3 nucleotides read TGTGCCAGCAGTCCCCGGGTCAGCACAGATACGCAGTATTTT. Translating gives CASSPRVSTDTQYF. This chain links TRBV6-1 with TRBJ2-3, with D unclear. CDR1 is MNHNS, CDR2 SASEGT, per germline. The V end lost 5 bases, the J end lost 0 bases, and 9 bases lay between the germline ends. The CDR3 contains 14 residues.

As DNA, the CDR3 is TGCAGCGTGAACCCCCCACTAGCGGGAGGGTTCCATGAGCAGTTCTTC. Translated, it gives CSVNPPLAGGFHEQFF. The chain combines TRBV29-1 with TRBJ2-1; 13 nucleotides line up with TRBD2. The length of the CDR3 is 16 residues. The ends lost 6 bases at V and 8 bases at J; junction bases unmatched: 13. CDR1 SQVTM and CDR2 ANQGSEA come from the germline V gene.

This clone was seen a few times. The V gene is TRBV7-9, the J gene TRBJ2-7, with a weak D call TRBD2 (6 bases). Germline CDR1 and CDR2: SEHNR and FQNEAQ (reference sequence). The CDR3 runs to 12 residues. V was shortened by 5 bases and J by 6 bases, with 11 bases between the two germline ends. The CDR3 sequence is CASSPAGTEQYF. The CDR3 DNA is TGTGCCAGCAGCCCGGCGGGGACCGAGCAGTACTTC.

The chain uses TRBV2 and TRBJ2-4; 15 nucleotides match TRBD2. There are 19 residues in the CDR3. Looked up from germline, CDR1 is SNHLY and CDR2 is FYNNEI. V lost 1 base to trimming and J lost 2 bases; unmatched junction nucleotides: 6. Here the CDR3 DNA reads TGTGCCAGCAGTGAAGGGACTAGCGGGAGGGCCGCGACCAAAAACATTCAGTACTTC. Translation: CASSEGTSGRAATKNIQYF.

This clone appeared once. The chain has TRBV11-1 and TRBJ2-3; TRBD2 matches at 11 bases. The CDR3 contains 17 residues. J was trimmed by 4 bases and V by 1 base; bases with no gene match: 7. Germline V gene sequence: CDR1 SGHAT, CDR2 FQDESV (reference sequence). The CDR3 DNA follows: TGTGCCAGCAGCTTAGGGACCGGGACTAGCGGATCAGATACGCAGTATTTT. This codes for CASSLGTGTSGSDTQYF.

This chain connects TRBV20-1 to TRBJ2-7; D might be TRBD1 (6 bases). The CDR3 spans 11 residues. V was pared by 6 bases and J by 5 bases, with 11 bases between. The germline V gene has CDR1 DFQATT and CDR2 SNEGSKA (reference sequence). CDR3 sequence: CSAEQGDEQYF. Here the CDR3 DNA reads TGCAGTGCAGAACAGGGTGACGAGCAGTACTTC.